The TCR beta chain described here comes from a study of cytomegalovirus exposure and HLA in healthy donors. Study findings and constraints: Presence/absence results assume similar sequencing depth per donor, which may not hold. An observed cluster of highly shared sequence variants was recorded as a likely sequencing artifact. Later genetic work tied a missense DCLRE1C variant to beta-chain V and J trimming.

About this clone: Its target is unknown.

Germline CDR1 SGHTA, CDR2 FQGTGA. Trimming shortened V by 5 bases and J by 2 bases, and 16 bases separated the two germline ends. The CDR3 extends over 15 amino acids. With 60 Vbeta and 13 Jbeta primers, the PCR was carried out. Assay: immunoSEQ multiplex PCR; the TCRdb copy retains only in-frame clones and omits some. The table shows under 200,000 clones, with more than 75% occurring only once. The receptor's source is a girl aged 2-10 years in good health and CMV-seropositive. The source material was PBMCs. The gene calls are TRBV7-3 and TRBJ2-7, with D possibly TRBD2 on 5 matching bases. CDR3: CASSLREGFPYEQYF. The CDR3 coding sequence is TGTGCCAGCAGCCTCCGAGAGGGATTCCCCTACGAGCAGTACTTC.